The next 14 T cell receptor beta chains were all read from a single sample in a study of shared clonotypes between healthy human individuals (TCRdb year 2020). The library relied on the immunoSEQ multiplex PCR assay. Not all clones reach the TCRdb copy of this immuneACCESS table, which keeps in-frame sequences only. Checked studies attribute under half of the gap to unresolved V genes and leave the rest unexplained. Present in this sample are about 1.5 million clones, over 95% of which were seen just once. Approximately 1.1% of the sample is held by the ten biggest clonotypes. The sequenced sample was naive CD4+ T cells sorted from blood. Sample cell subset or site, as interpreted from the label and publication: CD45RA+ positively selected. These receptors all come from a man aged 25 to 40 in good health.

V gene TRBV25-1 combines with J gene TRBJ2-5; perhaps TRBD2 as D (6 bases). The V end was cut by 1 base, the J end by 3 bases, with 15 bases between. Germline CDR1 is MGHDK and CDR2 is SYGVNS. The CDR3 consists of 16 residues. CDR3 bases: TGTGCCAGCAGTGAATGGTTGGCGGGACCCAAAGAGACCCAGTACTTC. It encodes CASSEWLAGPKETQYF.

With regard to this clone: Within the sample, other DNA sequences also encode this same CDR3. The rearrangement joins TRBV6-5 to TRBJ2-1; D possibly corresponds to TRBD2 (5 bases). V was pared by 0 bases and J by 4 bases, with 7 bases between. Germline values: CDR1 MNHEY, CDR2 SVGAGI. The CDR3 is made up of 14 amino acids. This CDR3 is CASSYSGVYNEQFF. The CDR3 nucleotides are TGTGCCAGCAGTTACTCGGGAGTATACAATGAGCAGTTCTTC.

The rearrangement links TRBV18 to TRBJ2-1; TRBD2 agrees at 11 bases. After removal of 1 base from V and 8 bases from J, the junction contained 10 bases not matched to a gene. Germline V CDR1 and CDR2: KGHSH, LQKENI. This CDR3 spans 17 amino acids. CDR3 protein: CASSPREVAGGADEQFF. In DNA form, the CDR3 reads TGTGCCAGCTCACCACGGGAAGTAGCGGGAGGGGCGGATGAGCAGTTCTTC.

The V gene is TRBV5-1, the J gene TRBJ2-7; D is perhaps TRBD1 (6 bases). The CDR3 is 15 residues long. Germline V gives CDR1 SGHRS, CDR2 YFSETQ. Trimming removed 2 bases from V and 5 bases from J, with 17 bases in between. CDR3 in amino acids: CASSFDRPAANEQYF. In DNA form, the CDR3 reads TGCGCCAGCAGCTTTGACAGGCCCGCCGCCAACGAGCAGTACTTC.

V gene TRBV28 combines with J gene TRBJ1-1; perhaps TRBD1 as D (6 bases). The CDR3 is made up of 14 amino acids. V was cut by 4 bases and J by 1 base, with 10 bases left in between. CDR1 and CDR2 from the germline V gene are MDHEN and SYDVKM. The CDR3: CASSSGQRNTEAFF. CDR3 coding DNA: TGTGCCAGCAGTTCCGGACAGAGGAACACTGAAGCTTTCTTT.

Turning to this clone: Other nucleotide sequences from this sample produce the same CDR3. V is TRBV19 and J is TRBJ2-5; TRBD1 agrees at 7 bases. The CDR3 runs 14 residues. The germline gives CDR1 LNHDA, CDR2 SQIVND (reference sequence). The V gene end was trimmed by 3 bases and the J gene end by 5 bases; junction bases not matched to a gene: 6. The CDR3 sequence is CASSITGAGETQYF. The CDR3 DNA sequence: TGTGCCAGTAGTATCACAGGGGCAGGGGAGACCCAGTACTTC.

The V gene is TRBV4-1, the J gene TRBJ2-6; D remains unclear. Trimming pared 1 base from V and 15 bases from J, leaving 13 bases between. Germline V gene sequence: CDR1 MGHRA, CDR2 YSYEKL. The CDR3 is 13 residues long. The CDR3 loop reads CASSQVYIPALTF. The CDR3 nucleotides are TGCGCCAGCAGCCAAGTATATATACCCGCCCTGACTTTC.

The V and J genes are TRBV2 and TRBJ2-1; D is unresolved. Per germline, CDR1 SNHLY and CDR2 FYNNEI. The CDR3 length is 14 residues. V lost 9 bases and J 4 bases, leaving 16 bases between the germline ends. CDR3 region: CARPIPREYNEQFF. In nucleotides, the CDR3 is TGTGCCAGGCCTATCCCACGAGAATACAATGAGCAGTTCTTC.

Only one count was recorded for this clone. V and J are TRBV18 and TRBJ2-1, with 8 nucleotides matching TRBD2. The CDR3 length is 15 residues. Trimming took 3 bases from V and 6 from J; bases not matched to a gene: 7. CDR1 KGHSH and CDR2 LQKENI come from the germline V gene. The DNA for the CDR3 is TGTGCCAGCTCACCGGGGGTAGCGGGACTCAATGAGCAGTTCTTC. It yields the protein CASSPGVAGLNEQFF.

On this clone: Other DNA sequences from this sample encode an identical CDR3 as well. J is TRBJ2-7 and V is TRBV5-1; D possibly corresponds to TRBD1 (6 bases). Germline V gene lookup returns CDR1 SGHRS and CDR2 YFSETQ. V was trimmed by 5 bases and J by 1 base, leaving 10 bases between them. The CDR3 is 13 residues long. The DNA of the CDR3 is TGCGCCAGCAGTGCCAGGGGATCCTACGAGCAGTACTTC. Protein product: CASSARGSYEQYF. The variable domain in full, with the rest retrieved from reference TRBV5-1 and TRBJ2-7, is KAGVTQTPRYLIKTRGQQVTLSCSPISGHRSVSWYQQTPGQGLQFLFEYFSETQRNKGNFPGRFSGRQFSNSRSEMNVSTLELGDSALYLCASSARGSYEQYFGPGTRLTVT.

V gene TRBV6-1 combines with J gene TRBJ2-1; no clear D. In germline, CDR1 is MNHNS, CDR2 SASEGT. This CDR3 contains 14 residues. Trimming shortened V by 7 bases and J by 0 bases, and 10 bases separated the two germline ends. In DNA, the CDR3 is TGTGCCAGCAAGACCCTGAGCTCCTACAATGAGCAGTTCTTC. It encodes CASKTLSSYNEQFF.

V and J are TRBV28 and TRBJ1-2; 9 bases agree with TRBD1. V lost 5 bases and J lost 6; bases outside the gene matches: 4. This CDR3 region has 13 residues. Germline V CDR1 and CDR2: MDHEN, SYDVKM. The CDR3 DNA sequence: TGTGCCAGCAGTAGACAGGGGGGGAATGGCTACACCTTC. This translates into CASSRQGGNGYTF.

The chain carries TRBV28 and TRBJ2-7; 10 nucleotides line up with TRBD2. The V segment lost 4 bases and the J segment 5 bases; nucleotides outside the gene matches: 8. Germline-derived CDR1 and CDR2 are MDHEN and SYDVKM. This CDR3 region has 15 residues. This CDR3 reads CASSSPQSGRDEQYF. The CDR3 nucleotides are TGTGCCAGCAGTTCCCCACAGAGCGGGAGGGACGAGCAGTACTTC.

The genes are TRBV13 and TRBJ2-1; 9 bases match TRBD2. This CDR3 is built from 17 residues. Germline V gene lookup returns CDR1 PRHDT and CDR2 FYEKMQ (reference sequence). J lost 4 bases, V lost 4 bases, and 11 bases had no gene match. DNA of the CDR3: TGTGCCAGCAGCTCAGCCTTGGGGCGGGAGGGTTACAATGAGCAGTTCTTC. This gives the protein CASSSALGREGYNEQFF.